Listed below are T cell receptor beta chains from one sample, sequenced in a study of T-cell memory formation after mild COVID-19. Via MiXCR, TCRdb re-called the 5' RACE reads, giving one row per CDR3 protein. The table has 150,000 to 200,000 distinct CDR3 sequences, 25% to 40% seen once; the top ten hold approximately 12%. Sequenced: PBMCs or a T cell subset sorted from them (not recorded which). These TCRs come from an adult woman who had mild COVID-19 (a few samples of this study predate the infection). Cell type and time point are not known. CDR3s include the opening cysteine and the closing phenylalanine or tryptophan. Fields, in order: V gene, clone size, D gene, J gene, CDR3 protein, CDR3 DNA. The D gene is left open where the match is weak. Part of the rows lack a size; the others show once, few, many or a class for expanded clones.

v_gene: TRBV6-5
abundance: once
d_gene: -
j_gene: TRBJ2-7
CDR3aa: CASSSSRGHEQYF
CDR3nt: TGTGCCAGCAGCTCCAGCCGGGGCCACGAGCAGTACTTC

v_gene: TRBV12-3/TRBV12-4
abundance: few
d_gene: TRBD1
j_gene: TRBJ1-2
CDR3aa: CASSPGQIYGYTF
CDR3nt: TGTGCCAGCAGCCCGGGACAGATATATGGCTACACCTTC

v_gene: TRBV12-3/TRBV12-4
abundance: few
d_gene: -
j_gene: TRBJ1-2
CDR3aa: CASNIGGIGYTF
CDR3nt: TGTGCCAGCAATATCGGGGGGATCGGCTACACCTTC

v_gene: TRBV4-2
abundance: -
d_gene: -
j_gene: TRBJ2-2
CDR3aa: CASSQDEGRNTGELFF
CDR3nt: TGTGCCAGCAGCCAAGATGAGGGAAGAAACACCGGGGAGCTGTTTTTT

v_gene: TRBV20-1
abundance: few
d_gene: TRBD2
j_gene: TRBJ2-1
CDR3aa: CSARLAGGALDEQFF
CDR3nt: TGCAGTGCTCGTCTAGCGGGAGGGGCACTGGATGAGCAGTTCTTC

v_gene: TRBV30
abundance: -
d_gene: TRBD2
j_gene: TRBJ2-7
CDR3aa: CAWGGTSWRSYEQYF
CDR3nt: TGTGCCTGGGGGGGGACTAGCTGGCGCTCCTACGAGCAGTACTTC

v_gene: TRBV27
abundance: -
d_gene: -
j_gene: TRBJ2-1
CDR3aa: CASSLSYQVRDNEQFF
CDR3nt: TGTGCCAGCAGTTTATCTTATCAAGTTCGGGACAATGAGCAGTTCTTC

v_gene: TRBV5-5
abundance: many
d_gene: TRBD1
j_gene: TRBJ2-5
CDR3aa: CASSSGTGITETQYF
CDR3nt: TGTGCCAGCAGCTCCGGGACAGGGATTACAGAGACCCAGTACTTC

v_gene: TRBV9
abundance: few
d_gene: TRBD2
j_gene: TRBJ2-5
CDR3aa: CASSSASGGGETQYF
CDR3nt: TGTGCCAGCAGTTCGGCTAGCGGGGGCGGAGAGACCCAGTACTTC

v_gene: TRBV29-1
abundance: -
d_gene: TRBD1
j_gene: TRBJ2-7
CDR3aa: CSVDGGTGADEQYF
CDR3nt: TGCAGCGTTGATGGCGGGACAGGGGCGGACGAGCAGTACTTC

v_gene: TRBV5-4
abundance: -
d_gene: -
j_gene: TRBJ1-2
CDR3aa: CASSYPGYYGYTF
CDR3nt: TGTGCCAGCAGCTACCCGGGCTACTATGGCTACACCTTC

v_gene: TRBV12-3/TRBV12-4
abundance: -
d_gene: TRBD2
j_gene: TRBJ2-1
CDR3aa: CASSPSTSGSNNEQFF
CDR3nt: TGTGCCAGCAGCCCCTCCACTAGCGGGAGCAACAATGAGCAGTTCTTC

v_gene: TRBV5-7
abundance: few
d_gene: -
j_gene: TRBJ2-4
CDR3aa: CASSFRVGEDNIQYF
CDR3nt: TGTGCCAGCAGCTTTAGGGTCGGAGAGGACAACATTCAGTACTTC

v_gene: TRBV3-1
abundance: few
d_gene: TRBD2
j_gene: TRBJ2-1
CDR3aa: CASSHRLAGGEMQFF
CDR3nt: TGTGCCAGCAGCCACCGGCTAGCGGGAGGGGAGATGCAGTTCTTC

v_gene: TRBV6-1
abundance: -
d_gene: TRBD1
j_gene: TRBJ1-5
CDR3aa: CASSKHRGGSNQPQHF
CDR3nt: TGTGCCAGCAGTAAACACAGGGGTGGCAGCAATCAGCCCCAGCATTTT

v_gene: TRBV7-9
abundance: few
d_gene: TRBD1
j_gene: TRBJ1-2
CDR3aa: CASSLGGGGGYTF
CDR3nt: TGTGCCAGCAGCCTTGGAGGGGGCGGTGGCTACACCTTC

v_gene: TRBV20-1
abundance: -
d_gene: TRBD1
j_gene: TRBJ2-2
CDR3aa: CSASAGQEAGELFF
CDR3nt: TGCAGTGCTAGTGCGGGACAGGAGGCCGGGGAGCTGTTTTTT

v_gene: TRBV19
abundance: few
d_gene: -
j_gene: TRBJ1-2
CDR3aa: CASSSFEGLHNYGYTF
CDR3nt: TGTGCCAGTAGCTCGTTTGAAGGACTGCATAACTATGGCTACACCTTC

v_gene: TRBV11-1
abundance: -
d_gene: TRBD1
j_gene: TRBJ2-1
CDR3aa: CASSLGWGQAHSYNEQFF
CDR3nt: TGTGCCAGCAGCTTGGGGTGGGGACAGGCTCACTCCTACAATGAGCAGTTCTTC

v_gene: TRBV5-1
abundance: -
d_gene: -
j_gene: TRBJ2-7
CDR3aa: CASTMSGLNYEQYF
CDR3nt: TGCGCCAGCACCATGAGCGGCTTGAACTACGAGCAGTACTTC

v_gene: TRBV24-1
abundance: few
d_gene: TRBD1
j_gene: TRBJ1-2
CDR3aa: CAIGTGGRGGYTF
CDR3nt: TGTGCCATCGGGACAGGGGGGAGAGGAGGCTACACCTTC

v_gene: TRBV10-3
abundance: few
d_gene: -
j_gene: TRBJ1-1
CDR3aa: CATQTRDTGISEAFF
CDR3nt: TGTGCCACCCAGACCCGCGACACAGGGATTTCTGAAGCTTTCTTT

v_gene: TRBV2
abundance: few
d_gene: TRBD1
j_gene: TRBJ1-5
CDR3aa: CASSEDWTGYQPQHF
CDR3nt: TGTGCCAGCAGTGAAGATTGGACAGGGTATCAGCCCCAGCATTTT

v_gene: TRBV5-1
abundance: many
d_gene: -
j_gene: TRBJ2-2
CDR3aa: CASSLGSNTGELFF
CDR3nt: TGCGCCAGCAGCTTGGGGAGCAACACCGGGGAGCTGTTTTTT

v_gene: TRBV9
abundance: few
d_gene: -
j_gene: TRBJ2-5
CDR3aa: CASSVAPAQETQYF
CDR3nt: TGTGCCAGCAGCGTAGCTCCGGCCCAAGAGACCCAGTACTTC

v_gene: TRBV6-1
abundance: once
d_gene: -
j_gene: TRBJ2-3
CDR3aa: CASNPDATDTQYF
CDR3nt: TGTGCCAGCAACCCAGACGCGACAGATACGCAGTATTTT

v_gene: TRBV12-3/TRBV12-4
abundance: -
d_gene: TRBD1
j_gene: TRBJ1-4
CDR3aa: CASRGQGTNEKLFF
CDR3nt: TGTGCCAGCAGGGGACAGGGGACTAATGAAAAACTGTTTTTT

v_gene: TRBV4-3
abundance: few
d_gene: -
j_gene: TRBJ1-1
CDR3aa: CASSREFRGNTEAFF
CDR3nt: TGCGCCAGCAGCCGGGAGTTCAGGGGGAACACTGAAGCTTTCTTT

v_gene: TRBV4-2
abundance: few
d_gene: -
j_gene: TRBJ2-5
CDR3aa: CASSQALYGSQETQYF
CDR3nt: TGTGCCAGCAGCCAAGCATTGTACGGTTCGCAAGAGACCCAGTACTTC